This T cell receptor beta chain emerged from a study of CD8+ T cells in alopecia areata. Findings of the study overall: Normal skin contains resident alphabeta T cells, and these are also sequenced in scalp samples.

Extraction and reverse transcription of RNA yielded cDNA as the sequencing template. Measured with immunoSEQ multiplex PCR; TCRdb has only the in-frame clones, and not every one. Here the sample spans some 150,000 clones, roughly four fifths being singletons. In its sample, this clone was seen a few times. Its target is not known. Stated treatment: oral pan-JAK inhibitor, 5-10 mg twice daily. The germline CDR1 and CDR2 sequences are LGHNA and YSLEER. The CDR3 is 15 amino acids. V gave up 2 bases and J gave up 2 bases, with 13 bases separating them. Here the sequenced sample was CD8+ T cells sorted from blood, taken at week 4, from a patient treated with tofacitinib. V is TRBV4-3 and J is TRBJ2-7; possible D gene TRBD1, 6 bases. This TCR derives from a human donor with alopecia areata. CDR3 nucleotide sequence: TGCGCCAGCAGCCAACACCGGACAGAAGCCTACGAGCAGTACTTC. Protein sequence: CASSQHRTEAYEQYF.